A selection of T cell receptor beta chains follows, all from one sample in a study of blood T cell repertoires in COVID-19. Sequencing used immunoSEQ multiplex PCR; TCRdb keeps in-frame clones, though not all of them. The table lists 99,000 or so clones, roughly 80% of them singletons. Sequenced sample: peripheral blood. The source of these receptors is an elderly woman with acute or convalescent COVID-19. CDR3s include the opening cysteine and the closing phenylalanine or tryptophan. The order of the fields is J gene, CDR3 length, D gene, V gene, clone size, CDR3 DNA, CDR3 protein. D genes are given only for firm matches. A clone size is listed for some rows: how often the clone was seen (once, few, many), or a class if it is expanded.

TRBJ1-1 14 TRBD1 TRBV14 NA TGTGCCAGCAGCCGCGACAGGGACGACACTGAAGCTTTCTTT CASSRDRDDTEAFF
TRBJ2-5 14 TRBD2 TRBV7-9 NA TGTGCCAGCAGCTTAATAGCGGGAGGAGAGACCCAGTACTTC CASSLIAGGETQYF
TRBJ2-7 17 NA TRBV27 NA TGTGCCAGCAGTTCAACCCTTCTTGGACAGGGCGGGAGCGAGCAGTACTTC CASSSTLLGQGGSEQYF
TRBJ2-6 16 TRBD1 TRBV5-4 NA TGTGCCAGCACCATACAGGGGATCTCTGGGGCCAACGTCCTGACTTTC CASTIQGISGANVLTF
TRBJ1-1 13 NA TRBV7-6 NA TGTGCCAGCAGAGCAACAGCGAACACTGAAGCTTTCTTT CASRATANTEAFF
TRBJ1-5 15 NA TRBV7-2 NA TGTGCCAGCAGCTTAGTTTGGGGGGAGGGTCAGCCCCAGCATTTT CASSLVWGEGQPQHF
TRBJ1-4 15 TRBD1 TRBV6-6 NA TGTGCCAGCAGTACGGGACAGAGTCAAAATGAAAAACTGTTTTTT CASSTGQSQNEKLFF
TRBJ2-5 14 NA TRBV7-2 NA TGTGCCAGCAGCTTAGGTCCAGGGCGAGAGACCCAGTACTTC CASSLGPGRETQYF
TRBJ1-4 16 TRBD1 TRBV28 NA TGTGCCAGCAGCTCTAGGTCAGGGACAGGACTTGAAAAACTGTTTTTT CASSSRSGTGLEKLFF
TRBJ2-6 17 TRBD1 TRBV11-2 NA TGTGCCAGCAGCTCCTTCGGACAGGGGACTGGGGCCAACGTCCTGACTTTC CASSSFGQGTGANVLTF
TRBJ1-1 12 TRBD1 TRBV2 NA TGTGCCAGCAGACTCGGACAGGGCGAAGCTTTCTTT CASRLGQGEAFF
TRBJ2-7 13 TRBD2 TRBV12-5 NA TGTGCTAGTGGGGGGACTAGCGGGAGCGAGCAGTACTTC CASGGTSGSEQYF
TRBJ1-2 15 TRBD1 TRBV6-5 NA TGTGCCAGCAGAGCCTTTACAGGGGGCGCCGGGGGCTACACCTTC CASRAFTGGAGGYTF
TRBJ1-2 15 NA TRBV7-8 once TGTGCCAGCAGCAGTTCAGGGATCTCTAACTATGGCTACACCTTC CASSSSGISNYGYTF
TRBJ2-2 14 NA TRBV19 once TGTGCCAGTAGTATAGATCTATCTCCCGGGGAGCTGTTTTTT CASSIDLSPGELFF
TRBJ2-1 17 TRBD2 TRBV10-3 NA TGTGCCATCAGCCCGACCGTGTTTAGCGGGAGGGAGAATGAGCAGTTCTTC CAISPTVFSGRENEQFF
TRBJ1-1 14 TRBD1 TRBV30 NA TGTGCCTGGAGTGGCAGGGGGCGCGGAGCTGAAGCTTTCTTT CAWSGRGRGAEAFF
TRBJ2-3 16 NA TRBV4-1 NA TGCGCCAGCAGCCAGGGGGGGGCGTTCCTCACAGATACGCAGTATTTT CASSQGGAFLTDTQYF
TRBJ1-5 15 NA TRBV6-5 NA TGTGCCAGCAGGGAGACTCAACTCAGCAATCAGCCCCAGCATTTT CASRETQLSNQPQHF
TRBJ2-7 12 NA TRBV2 few TGTGCCAGCAGTTGGACTATCAACGAGCAGTACTTC CASSWTINEQYF
TRBJ2-5 15 NA TRBV9 once TGTGCCAGCAGCGTGAAAGGGGGAGTCGGGGAGACCCAGTACTTC CASSVKGGVGETQYF
TRBJ2-3 17 NA TRBV10-3 few TGTGCCATCAGTGAGTCGGAGTTTCTGACAGACACAGATACGCAGTATTTT CAISESEFLTDTDTQYF
TRBJ2-5 16 NA TRBV7-8 NA TGTGCCAGCAGCTTGCATGACAGGGGAGGGCGAGAGACCCAGTACTTC CASSLHDRGGRETQYF
TRBJ2-3 13 TRBD2 TRBV3-1/TRBV3-2 NA TGTGCCAGCAGCCATCTAGCGGGAAGCACGCAGTATTTT CASSHLAGSTQYF
TRBJ1-2 13 NA TRBV6-5 NA TGTGCCAGCAGTTTAGAAGGGGACTATGGCTACACCTTC CASSLEGDYGYTF
TRBJ1-4 14 TRBD1 TRBV29-1 NA TGCAGCGTCGCGGACAGGCCCACTAATGAAAAACTGTTTTTT CSVADRPTNEKLFF
TRBJ2-7 12 NA TRBV28 NA TGTGCTAGCAAGGGAGATTCTCACGAGCAGTACTTC CASKGDSHEQYF
TRBJ1-4 14 NA TRBV28 NA TGTGCCAGCAGGCCGGGGGGTGCTAATGAAAAACTGTTTTTT CASRPGGANEKLFF